What follows describes a single T cell receptor beta chain. Its antigen is as yet unknown. These data come from a study of shared clonotypes between healthy human individuals. CDR3 length: 13 amino acids. Germline loops: CDR1 MDHEN, CDR2 SYDVKM. The V end lost 2 bases, the J end lost 4 bases, and 8 bases lay between the germline ends. Study-level results: The authors expected sequencing depth to affect clonotype sharing among donors.

The donors were adults (healthy and HIV-negative) with no recent acute infections or vaccinations. Several immunoSEQ 96-well plates shared each subset's DNA, each plate a replicate. As originally analysed: Sequence data from immunoSEQ were junction-only and lacked quality scores; consequently, filtering differed. Profiling relied on immunoSEQ multiplex PCR, and the TCRdb table lists in-frame clones only, not all of them. The V and J calls and clone size come from that table; D and trimming were worked out from the DNA. The sample gives hundreds of thousands of clones, 70% to 80% of which show up once; more than 10% is in the top ten.

Sequencing used PBMCs. The sequence was obtained from a woman between 40 and 55 years old in good health. Some clones in this sample may be carry-over from other donors' samples. V gene TRBV28 combines with J gene TRBJ1-2, with D possibly matching TRBD1 (6 bases). Written as DNA, the CDR3 is TGTGCCAGCAGTTTACAGGGGCTCTATGGCTACACCTTC. Translation gives CASSLQGLYGYTF.